This TCR beta chain was captured in a study of cytomegalovirus exposure and HLA in healthy donors. Study context: Earlier, about 179 million T cells were analyzed, and around 100 million unique TCR beta sequences were found among them. Falling in the Caucasian-associated ancestry cluster were about four fifths of under 450 genotyped donors. Overall study findings and caveats: Reports described diagnosis of cytomegalovirus status by the classifier as highly specific and sensitive.

The CDR3 spans 15 residues. V lost 0 bases, J lost 3 bases, and 12 bases lay in between. Germline V lookup: CDR1 MGHRA, CDR2 YSYEKL. There are a few counts of this clone. The antigen is unknown. Amplification used 60 Vbeta primers and 13 Jbeta primers. The data were produced by immunoSEQ multiplex PCR, yet TCRdb's version contains in-frame clones alone and is incomplete. The table lists about 160,000 clones, approximately 86% of them singletons, with just under 2% in the top ten. The receptor was derived from a woman aged 18-29 years in good health and CMV-seronegative. Sequencing used PBMCs. This chain links TRBV4-1 with TRBJ2-7; D is possibly TRBD2 (6 bases). The CDR3 spells CASSQDRDSYYEQYF. The CDR3 bases are TGCGCCAGCAGCCAAGACCGGGACTCATACTACGAGCAGTACTTC.